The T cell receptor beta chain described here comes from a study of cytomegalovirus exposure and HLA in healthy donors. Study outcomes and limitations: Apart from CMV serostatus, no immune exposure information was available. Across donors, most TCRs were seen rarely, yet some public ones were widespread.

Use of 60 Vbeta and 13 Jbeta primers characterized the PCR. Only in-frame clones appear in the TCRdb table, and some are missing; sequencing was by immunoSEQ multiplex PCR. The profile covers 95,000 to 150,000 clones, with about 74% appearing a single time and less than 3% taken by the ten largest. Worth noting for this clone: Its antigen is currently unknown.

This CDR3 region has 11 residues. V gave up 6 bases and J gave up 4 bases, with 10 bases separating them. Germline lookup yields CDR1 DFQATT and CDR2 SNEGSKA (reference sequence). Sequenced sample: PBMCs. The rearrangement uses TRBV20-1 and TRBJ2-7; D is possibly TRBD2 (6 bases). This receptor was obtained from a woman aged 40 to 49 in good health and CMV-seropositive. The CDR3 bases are TGCAGTGCCAATCGGGGGTACGAGCAGTACTTC. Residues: CSANRGYEQYF.